The sequence of this T cell receptor (beta chain) was determined in a study of cytomegalovirus exposure and HLA in healthy donors. Study background: An early release of data contained tens of millions of unique TCRs, which came from HLA-typed donors.

This PCR relied on a set of 60 Vbeta primers and 13 Jbeta primers. TCRdb's table, derived via immunoSEQ multiplex PCR, lists solely in-frame clones and lacks some. The sample lists some 270,000 clones; over 70% were seen once. This clone was seen just once. Its antigen is unidentified. Study outcomes and limitations: The majority of TCR sequences were rare, yet some public TCRs appeared in many donors. Fewer N-insertions (relative to the roughly 720-donor mean) were reportedly seen in an Asian-associated ancestry cluster in a later analysis.

The CDR3 contains 12 residues. CDR1 and CDR2 from the germline V gene are SQVTM and ANQGSEA. V was clipped by 0 bases and J by 4 bases, with 7 bases between them. Sequenced material: PBMCs. V usage is TRBV29-1 and J usage is TRBJ2-7, with D perhaps TRBD2 (5 bases). The origin of this receptor is a girl aged 2 to 9 in good health and CMV-seronegative. Here the CDR3 reads CSVEERDYEQYF. The CDR3 DNA sequence: TGCAGCGTTGAAGAGAGGGATTACGAGCAGTACTTC.